This T cell receptor beta chain was documented in a study of identical twins. TCRdb re-called the 5' RACE reads with MiXCR, one entry per CDR3 protein. The sample yields 450,000 or so distinct CDR3 sequences, roughly 24% seen once. Losses at the gene ends were 6 bases for V and 4 bases for J; bases not matched to a gene: 8. Germline CDR1 and CDR2: MNHNS and SASEGT. The CDR3 is 15 amino acids. A further study also used this sample, focusing on T cells expressing NK-cell markers. This second study says: Anti-gamma-delta TCR antibody use in several experiments restricted sorting to alpha-beta TCR T cells. More than five donors showed dominant NKG2C+ clonotypes comprising roughly 1.0-7.0% of their CD8+ T cells. What remained unclear was the HCMV specificity of expanded NKG2C+ T cell clones.

This sequence originates from a woman aged 18-29 years in good health. The genes are TRBV6-1 and TRBJ2-1; the match to TRBD1 covers 8 bases. The source material was CD4+ T cells sorted from blood. CDR3: CASSALRTGYNEQFF. In DNA form, the CDR3 reads TGTGCCAGCAGCGCCCTTCGGACAGGGTACAATGAGCAGTTCTTC.